The 6 T cell receptor beta chains presented below share a single source sample, sequenced in a study of blood T cells in healthy people across ages. The second PCR ran about 6 to 12 cycles with a sample-barcoded 5' primer and J-beta primers. TCRdb processed the 5' RACE reads anew with MiXCR; each CDR3 protein has one entry. The sample yields about 640,000 distinct CDR3 sequences, 45% to 65% seen once. The sequenced material came from blood. The receptors come from a man between 60 and 70 years old in good health.

This clonotype turned up a few times. The rearrangement links TRBV5-1 to TRBJ2-1; perhaps TRBD1 as D (5 bases). This CDR3 is built from 12 residues. Germline V gene lookup returns CDR1 SGHRS and CDR2 YFSETQ. Trimming took 3 bases from V and 8 from J, leaving 9 bases between them. The DNA of the CDR3 is TGCGCCAGCAGCTCAGGGTTCGATGAGCAGTTCTTC. This gives the protein CASSSGFDEQFF.

This chain links TRBV6-1 with TRBJ2-5; 11 nucleotides align to TRBD2. V lost 8 bases and J lost 1; bases outside the gene matches: 3. There are 14 residues in the CDR3. Germline CDR1 is MNHNS and CDR2 is SASEGT. The DNA for the CDR3 is TGTGCCAGCGCCGGGACTAGCGGCCAAGAGACCCAGTACTTC. Its protein is CASAGTSGQETQYF.

The rearrangement joins TRBV6-5 to TRBJ1-2; the D is unclear. CDR1 and CDR2 (germline): MNHEY, SVGAGI. This CDR3 has 13 residues. V lost 4 bases to trimming and J lost 8 bases, with 14 bases between them. The DNA of the CDR3 is TGTGCCAGCAGTTCCGCCCCGCAGCGGGGCTACACCTTC. Translation gives CASSSAPQRGYTF.

The genes are TRBV25-1 and TRBJ2-7, with 11 positions matching TRBD1. The CDR3 consists of 16 residues. The junction had 5 bases not matched to a gene; V was cut back by 3 bases and J by 1 base. The germline V gene encodes CDR1 MGHDK and CDR2 SYGVNS. CDR3 loop: CASSDAGTGGSYEQYF. CDR3 DNA sequence: TGTGCCAGCAGTGACGCCGGGACAGGGGGGTCCTACGAGCAGTACTTC.

This sequence joins TRBV18 and TRBJ2-5; possibly TRBD1 or TRBD2 for D (5 bases each). V lost 3 bases, J lost 5 bases, and 16 bases lay in between. Per germline, CDR1 KGHSH and CDR2 LQKENI. The CDR3 totals 15 residues. The CDR3 is CASSPNMGPTETQYF. The CDR3, as DNA: TGTGCCAGCTCACCTAACATGGGACCGACGGAGACCCAGTACTTC.

The chain couples TRBV24-1 to TRBJ2-1; D not certain. V dropped 9 bases and J dropped 5 bases, with 16 bases sitting between them. The CDR3 is made up of 14 amino acids. Germline V CDR1 and CDR2: KGHDR, SFDVKD. CDR3 coding DNA: TGTGCCACCGGAAGAGCCGGGTCCCACAATGAGCAGTTCTTC. Translation: CATGRAGSHNEQFF.